This TCR beta chain stems from a study of T cells in Graves' hyperthyroidism and ophthalmopathy. As for the study in general: The initial diagnosis was the point when peripheral blood was collected, ahead of any treatment.

This clonotype has at least ten counts. Antigen unknown. The TCR beta CDR3 regions underwent amplification using RNA transcripts as the source. HTBI primers were used for first-round RT-PCR of the TCR CDR3. TCRdb fed the multiplex PCR reads into MiXCR, producing one record per CDR3 protein. Of 700,000 or so distinct CDR3 sequences listed, around 17% were seen once; the top ten hold roughly 8%. Recently diagnosed hyperthyroidism of less than 2 months' duration affected patients aged 18 to 65. Patients showing uncontrolled infection, other autoimmune disease, pregnancy or lactation were ineligible. Trimming cost V 2 bases and J 0 bases, with 8 bases left between them. There are 15 residues in the CDR3. The V gene's germline CDR1 is SEHNR and CDR2 FQNEAQ (reference sequence). Study results and caveats: Blood also held most thyroid clonotypes expanded beyond 0.001.

This sequence was found in a man younger than 35 with Graves' hyperthyroidism. The sample comprised blood. V gene TRBV7-9 combines with J gene TRBJ2-1; D not certain. This CDR3 is CASSLFSSSYNEQFF. The CDR3 DNA is TGTGCCAGCAGCTTATTCTCGAGCTCCTACAATGAGCAGTTCTTC.